These 26 T cell receptor beta chains came from one sample sequenced in a study of OX40 agonist ivuxolimab in advanced cancers. TCRdb's copy holds only in-frame clones and misses some; the assay was immunoSEQ multiplex PCR. The sample shows roughly 60,000 clones, 84% of them seen only once. Sequencing used CD4+ or CD8+ T cells sorted from blood, obtained in a trial of the OX40 agonist ivuxolimab. The source of these receptors is an adult with an advanced solid tumor such as melanoma, head and neck, liver or kidney cancer.

The gene calls are TRBV7-9 and TRBJ1-5; D ambiguous. Trimming removed 5 bases at V and 5 bases at J, with 19 bases between. The germline V gene encodes CDR1 SEHNR and CDR2 FQNEAQ (reference sequence). The CDR3 consists of 16 residues. CDR3 in amino acids: CASSKTPGPYYQPQHF. In DNA, the CDR3 is TGTGCCAGCAGCAAAACCCCCGGGCCTTACTATCAGCCCCAGCATTTT.

The chain couples TRBV7-2 to TRBJ2-2, with a possible D match to TRBD2 (6 bases). V was pared by 3 bases and J by 15 bases, with 14 bases between. The CDR3 length is 12 residues. Germline V gene lookup returns CDR1 SGHTA and CDR2 FQGNSA. CDR3 region: CASSFTGGKVFF. The CDR3 DNA sequence: TGTGCCAGCAGCTTCACTGGCGGGAAGGTGTTTTTT. The variable domain in full, completed from reference TRBV7-2 and TRBJ2-2, reads GAGVSQSPSNKVTEKGKDVELRCDPISGHTALYWYRQSLGQGLEFLIYFQGNSAPDKSGLPSDRFSAERTGGSVSTLTIQRTQQEDSAVYLCASSFTGGKVFFGEGSRLTVL.

The V and J genes are TRBV5-6 and TRBJ1-3; D unresolved. The CDR3 is 12 residues long. CDR1 SGHDT and CDR2 YYEEEE come from the germline V gene. Trimming shortened V by 4 bases and J by 4 bases, and 6 bases separated the two germline ends. The CDR3 sequence: CASSRSGNTIYF. In DNA, the CDR3 is TGTGCCAGCAGCCGCTCCGGAAACACCATATATTTT.

This clone came up once. The J gene is TRBJ2-7, the V gene TRBV5-1; weak D call: TRBD1 (6 bases). The CDR3 spans 14 residues. V was cut by 3 bases and J by 6 bases, with 16 bases left in between. CDR1 is SGHRS, CDR2 YFSETQ, per germline. This CDR3 is CASSSRTEGGEQYF. CDR3 DNA sequence: TGCGCCAGCAGCTCACGGACAGAAGGCGGCGAGCAGTACTTC.

There are a few counts of this clone. The chain uses TRBV6-4 and TRBJ1-2, with D possibly being TRBD1 (6 bases). This CDR3 spans 14 amino acids. Germline assignment: CDR1 MRHNA and CDR2 SNTAGT. V lost 11 bases and J 5 bases, leaving 21 bases between the germline ends. The CDR3 is CAPRLGGGRYGYTF. The CDR3, as DNA: TGTGCCCCCCGACTGGGGGGGGGCAGGTATGGCTACACCTTC.

This chain connects TRBV6-1 to TRBJ2-7; 8 positions agree with TRBD1. This CDR3 spans 15 amino acids. Losses at the gene ends were 6 bases for V and 3 bases for J; bases not matched to a gene: 10. Per germline, CDR1 MNHNS and CDR2 SASEGT. CDR3 sequence reads: CASSDTGGSRYEQYF. CDR3 sequence (DNA): TGTGCCAGCAGCGACACAGGGGGGAGCCGCTACGAGCAGTACTTC.

The chain uses TRBV2 and TRBJ1-5; D possibly corresponds to TRBD1 (5 bases). V was cut by 3 bases and J by 3 bases, with 12 bases left in between. Looked up from germline, CDR1 is SNHLY and CDR2 is FYNNEI. There are 15 residues in the CDR3. CDR3 residues: CASSEVQAINQPQHF. The DNA of the CDR3 is TGTGCCAGCAGTGAGGTACAGGCCATCAATCAGCCCCAGCATTTT.

J is TRBJ2-3 and V is TRBV6-5; D unclear. CDR1 is MNHEY, CDR2 SVGAGI, per germline. Trimming removed 4 bases from V and 0 bases from J, with 11 bases in between. This CDR3 has 15 amino acids. CDR3 in DNA: TGTGCCAGCAGTTTGAGTGCTTCTAGCACAGATACGCAGTATTTT. Its protein is CASSLSASSTDTQYF.

This chain links TRBV7-2 with TRBJ2-1, with 14 bases that match TRBD2. The V gene end was trimmed by 4 bases and the J gene end by 4 bases; junction bases not matched to a gene: 12. Germline V gene lookup returns CDR1 SGHTA and CDR2 FQGNSA. The CDR3 is 19 residues long. CDR3 amino acids: CASSSLTSGRARLYNEQFF. The CDR3 DNA follows: TGTGCCAGCAGCTCTCTGACTAGCGGGAGGGCCAGGTTATACAATGAGCAGTTCTTC.

The rearrangement joins TRBV6-1 to TRBJ2-3; 9 bases are a match to TRBD2. The CDR3 totals 14 residues. Germline CDR1 reads MNHNS; CDR2 reads SASEGT. The ends lost 4 bases at V and 6 bases at J; junction bases unmatched: 5. In DNA, the CDR3 is TGTGCCAGCAGTGTAGCGGGAGCGTGGGATACGCAGTATTTT. Translating it yields CASSVAGAWDTQYF.

The genes are TRBV5-5 and TRBJ1-1; D is uncertain. In germline, CDR1 is SGHKS, CDR2 YYEKEE (reference sequence). Trimming stripped 1 base from V and 8 bases from J, with 9 bases between. CDR3 length: 12 residues. Here the CDR3 reads CASSLTIHEAFF. As DNA, the CDR3 is TGTGCCAGCAGCTTGACTATTCACGAAGCTTTCTTT. Using reference TRBV5-5 and TRBJ1-1 for the parts outside the CDR3, the full variable domain is DAGVTQSPTHLIKTRGQQVTLRCSPISGHKSVSWYQQVLGQGPQFIFQYYEKEERGRGNFPDRFSARQFPNYSSELNVNALLLGDSALYLCASSLTIHEAFFGQGTRLTVV.

The chain combines TRBV16 with TRBJ2-5, with D tentatively TRBD1 or TRBD2 (5 bases each). Germline CDR1 reads KGHSY; CDR2 reads FQNENV. The CDR3 spans 16 residues. V was pared by 4 bases and J by 5 bases, with 20 bases between. The CDR3: CASSPHLGGRGETQYF. The CDR3 DNA reads TGTGCCAGCAGCCCGCATCTTGGGGGTCGCGGCGAGACCCAGTACTTC.

This chain links TRBV5-1 with TRBJ1-4; D is unresolved. Germline CDR1 SGHRS, CDR2 YFSETQ. Trimming left V 2 bases short and J 5 bases short, with 7 bases between. The CDR3 loop spans 13 amino acids. The CDR3: CASSFRLNEKLFF. CDR3 nucleotide sequence: TGCGCCAGCAGCTTTAGACTCAATGAAAAACTGTTTTTT.

J is TRBJ2-5 and V is TRBV5-4; unclear D gene. Germline CDR1 reads SGHNT; CDR2 reads YYREEE (reference sequence). The CDR3 runs 13 residues. Trimming left V 0 bases short and J 5 bases short, with 8 bases between. Here the CDR3 DNA reads TGTGCCAGCAGCTTGGTGGCCTCGGAGACCCAGTACTTC. Its protein product is CASSLVASETQYF.

Only one count was recorded for this clone. V usage is TRBV7-9 and J usage is TRBJ2-3; D is perhaps TRBD2 (6 bases). The germline CDR1 and CDR2 sequences are SEHNR and FQNEAQ (reference sequence). This CDR3 spans 13 amino acids. V was trimmed by 6 bases and J by 4 bases, leaving 11 bases between them. The CDR3 sequence: CASSPRGADTQYF. The DNA of the CDR3 is TGTGCCAGCAGTCCGCGGGGCGCAGATACGCAGTATTTT.

This rearrangement joins TRBV10-3 to TRBJ1-4; no firm D call. CDR1 and CDR2 (germline): ENHRY, SYGVKD. Trimming left V 3 bases short and J 7 bases short, with 27 bases between. The CDR3 has 19 amino acids. The CDR3 is CAISEVPPDFYGGSEKLFF. CDR3 DNA: TGTGCCATCAGTGAAGTCCCCCCGGACTTTTACGGCGGGAGTGAAAAACTGTTTTTT.

The chain couples TRBV9 to TRBJ2-2, with 9 bases lining up with TRBD2. This CDR3 is 15 amino acids long. The V gene's germline CDR1 is SGDLS and CDR2 YYNGEE. V dropped 2 bases and J dropped 4; count of bases not matched to a gene: 3. The CDR3 DNA reads as TGTGCCAGCAGCGTCGCGGGGGGGAGCACCGGGGAGCTGTTTTTT. This translates into CASSVAGGSTGELFF.

This chain links TRBV7-3 with TRBJ1-1; perhaps TRBD1 as D (6 bases). Germline assignment: CDR1 SGHTA and CDR2 FQGTGA. The V end was cut by 5 bases, the J end by 0 bases, with 13 bases between. The CDR3 spans 15 residues. CDR3 protein: CASSLGGSLNTEAFF. CDR3 in DNA: TGTGCCAGCAGCCTAGGGGGATCCTTGAACACTGAAGCTTTCTTT.

V is TRBV6-6 and J is TRBJ1-1; 7 positions agree with TRBD1. Germline V CDR1 and CDR2: MNHNY, SVGAGI (reference sequence). Unmatched junction bases numbered 10, after V lost 4 bases and J lost 8 bases. The CDR3 length is 14 residues. The CDR3 DNA reads TGTGCCAGCAGTTTCCCCGGGACAGAGTCCGAAGCTTTCTTT. Residues: CASSFPGTESEAFF.

This sequence joins TRBV2 and TRBJ1-5; TRBD1 might be the D (6 bases). Germline values: CDR1 SNHLY, CDR2 FYNNEI. Trimming shortened V by 6 bases and J by 2 bases, and 11 bases separated the two germline ends. CDR3 size: 14 residues. This CDR3 is CASRGTTRNQPQHF. CDR3 nucleotide sequence: TGTGCCAGCAGAGGGACAACTCGCAATCAGCCCCAGCATTTT.

The gene calls are TRBV5-1 and TRBJ2-5; D is undetermined. The ends were cut back, 1 base at V and 4 bases at J, with 8 bases in the middle. The CDR3 is made up of 13 amino acids. In germline, CDR1 is SGHRS, CDR2 YFSETQ. The CDR3 DNA reads TGCGCCAGCAGCTTGAGGCCAGCAGAGACCCAGTACTTC. Translation gives CASSLRPAETQYF.

The chain employs TRBV10-3 and TRBJ1-1; the D gene is possibly TRBD1 (6 bases). The V gene lost 8 bases and the J gene lost 4 bases, with 14 bases spanning the gap. Germline V gives CDR1 ENHRY, CDR2 SYGVKD. This CDR3 spans 13 amino acids. The CDR3 bases are TGTGCCATCGAGGGGGGTGAGGGCACTGAAGCTTTCTTT. Protein sequence: CAIEGGEGTEAFF.

The J gene is TRBJ1-6, the V gene TRBV21-1. TRBV21-1 is assigned pseudogene status. This CDR3 has 15 residues. The CDR3 spells CAISPRRGSGSPLHF. CDR3 in DNA: TGTGCCATCTCCCCCCGGCGGGGCTCGGGTTCACCCCTCCACTTT.

The chain couples TRBV7-2 to TRBJ2-1; 14 positions match TRBD2. With V trimmed by 5 bases and J by 2 bases, 8 bases remained unmatched. The CDR3 covers 18 residues. Germline V gene sequence: CDR1 SGHTA, CDR2 FQGNSA. The CDR3 is CASSEGLAGVGPYNEQFF. The CDR3 DNA reads TGTGCCAGCAGCGAGGGACTAGCGGGAGTTGGTCCCTACAATGAGCAGTTCTTC.

The chain carries TRBV5-4 and TRBJ2-1; D not resolved. Germline assignment: CDR1 SGHNT and CDR2 YYREEE (reference sequence). The V end lost 3 bases, the J end lost 0 bases, and 7 bases lay between the germline ends. The CDR3 has 14 residues. Written as DNA, the CDR3 is TGTGCCAGCAGCTCCCTTTTCTCCTACAATGAGCAGTTCTTC. This codes for CASSSLFSYNEQFF. Complete variable domain (other parts from reference TRBV5-4 and TRBJ2-1): ETGVTQSPTHLIKTRGQQVTLRCSSQSGHNTVSWYQQALGQGPQFIFQYYREEENGRGNFPPRFSGLQFPNYSSELNVNALELDDSALYLCASSSLFSYNEQFFGPGTRLTVL.

The V and J genes are TRBV27 and TRBJ2-5; D may match TRBD1 or TRBD2 (5 bases each). The CDR3 covers 14 residues. The germline V and J ends were trimmed by 2 bases and 4 bases, with 11 bases remaining between them. Germline V gene lookup returns CDR1 MNHEY and CDR2 SMNVEV (reference sequence). The CDR3 reads CASSLEGYSETQYF. The CDR3 DNA is TGTGCCAGCAGTTTAGAGGGGTACTCAGAGACCCAGTACTTC.